The clone carrying this T cell receptor (beta chain) was observed a few times. Its specificity is unknown. The data are from a study of T cell responses to AZD1222 COVID-19 vaccine. Study-wide findings and caveats: Variant regions that are unmutated are reportedly the target of nearly half of spike-specific TCRs. Dominant at 160-218 and 743-854, vaccine-associated CD4 TCRs also spanned spike.

Clones were read by immunoSEQ multiplex PCR, and TCRdb kept only the in-frame ones, dropping some. This table holds about 49,000 clones, 65% to 80% found once. The sequence derives from an adult in good health. Sequencing was performed on peripheral blood, taken on day 0 of MenACWY control vaccination.

The CDR3 DNA sequence: TGTGCCAGCAGTTACTCGTGGACAGCTAATCAGCCCCAGCATTTT. Amino acid sequence: CASSYSWTANQPQHF. The rearrangement joins TRBV6-5 to TRBJ1-5; the D gene is possibly TRBD1 (6 bases). V was pared by 0 bases and J by 4 bases, with 10 bases between. CDR1 is MNHEY, CDR2 SVGAGI, per germline. CDR3 length equals 15 residues.